These 7 T cell receptor beta chains came from one sample sequenced in a study of T cells after somatic rescue of genetic block. The repertoire was sequenced with immunoSEQ multiplex PCR; TCRdb's copy has only in-frame clones and lacks some. The table has 95,000 to 120,000 clones, around nine tenths seen once; the top ten hold approximately 1.5%. Sequenced sample: peripheral blood mononuclear cells (PBMCs). The receptors derive from a woman younger than 30.

V usage is TRBV7-2 and J usage is TRBJ2-3; maybe TRBD2 (5 bases). Trimming took off 0 bases at V and 2 bases at J, with 12 bases between the two ends. This CDR3 region has 16 residues. Germline CDR1 SGHTA, CDR2 FQGNSA. Here the CDR3 reads CASSLAGAAYTDTQYF. The DNA for the CDR3 is TGTGCCAGCAGCTTAGCGGGAGCGGCCTACACAGATACGCAGTATTTT.

The V call is TRBV30, the J call TRBJ2-1; 8 bases align to TRBD1. CDR3 length: 17 amino acids. The J segment lost 0 bases and the V segment lost 3 bases, leaving 10 bases of the junction unmatched. Germline assignment: CDR1 GTSNPN and CDR2 SVGIG (reference sequence). CDR3 nucleotide sequence: TGTGCCTGGAGGGCTGACAGGGGTCGACGCTCCTACAATGAGCAGTTCTTC. Encoded protein: CAWRADRGRRSYNEQFF.

The chain uses TRBV29-1 and TRBJ2-3; D remains ambiguous. The germline V gene has CDR1 SQVTM and CDR2 ANQGSEA. This CDR3 region has 12 residues. Trimming took 4 bases from V and 4 from J, leaving 9 bases between them. The CDR3 DNA follows: TGCAGCGTTGTGGGCCACTCAGATACGCAGTATTTT. Translation: CSVVGHSDTQYF.

Concerning this clone: Mismatch with germline at one junction end may stem from a read error. This sequence joins TRBV9 and TRBJ1-2, with a tentative D call TRBD1 (6 bases). The CDR3 covers 15 residues. Per germline, CDR1 SGDLS and CDR2 YYNGEE. The CDR3 reads CVSSASGTQGYGYTF. CDR3 in DNA: TGTGTCAGCAGCGCGTCCGGGACACAGGGATATGGCTACACCTTC.

The chain recombines TRBV2 with TRBJ2-4; D perhaps matches TRBD2 (5 bases). Trimming took off 5 bases at V and 0 bases at J, with 11 bases between the two ends. CDR1 and CDR2 (germline): SNHLY, FYNNEI. The CDR3 extends over 15 amino acids. This CDR3 is CASSTSGVAKNIQYF. The CDR3 nucleotides read TGTGCCAGCAGTACTTCCGGGGTAGCCAAAAACATTCAGTACTTC.

V usage is TRBV21-1 and J usage is TRBJ1-1. TRBV21-1 is listed as a pseudogene. This CDR3 has 18 amino acids. CDR3 region: CASSKKCGLGGLRTEAFF. CDR3 DNA sequence: TGTGCCAGCAGCAAAAAGTGTGGGTTGGGAGGGTTGAGGACTGAAGCTTTCTTT.

J is TRBJ1-5 and V is TRBV27, with D possibly being TRBD1 (5 bases). The V end lost 5 bases, the J end lost 2 bases, and 16 bases lay between the germline ends. Germline-derived CDR1 and CDR2 are MNHEY and SMNVEV (reference sequence). This CDR3 region has 16 residues. The CDR3 coding sequence is TGTGCCAGCAGTGGAGCGTTGGGCAGGGGCAATCAGCCCCAGCATTTT. Protein product: CASSGALGRGNQPQHF.